Only one count was recorded for the clone carrying this T cell receptor (beta chain). Its target is unknown. PCR was performed using 60 Vbeta and 13 Jbeta primers. This table comes from immunoSEQ multiplex PCR, and its TCRdb copy is limited to in-frame clones, with some not included. The data hold more than 80,000 clones, with 55% to 65% observed a single time. These data belong to a study of cytomegalovirus exposure and HLA in healthy donors. Study results and limitations: Sequence variants that were highly shared formed a cluster that was likely a sequencing artifact. Later work showed greater clonal expansion in HLA-associated TCR beta chains than in equally common others.

The CDR3 contains 16 residues. V dropped 5 bases and J dropped 5 bases, with 16 bases sitting between them. In germline, CDR1 is SGHNT, CDR2 YENEEA. V is TRBV11-3 and J is TRBJ1-6; a possible D gene is TRBD1 (6 bases). Sequencing input: PBMCs. The receptor comes from a human donor in good health. The CDR3 DNA follows: TGTGCCAGCAGCCGCCGAGGGGGAGTGGATAATTCACCCCTCCACTTT. The encoded protein is CASSRRGGVDNSPLHF.